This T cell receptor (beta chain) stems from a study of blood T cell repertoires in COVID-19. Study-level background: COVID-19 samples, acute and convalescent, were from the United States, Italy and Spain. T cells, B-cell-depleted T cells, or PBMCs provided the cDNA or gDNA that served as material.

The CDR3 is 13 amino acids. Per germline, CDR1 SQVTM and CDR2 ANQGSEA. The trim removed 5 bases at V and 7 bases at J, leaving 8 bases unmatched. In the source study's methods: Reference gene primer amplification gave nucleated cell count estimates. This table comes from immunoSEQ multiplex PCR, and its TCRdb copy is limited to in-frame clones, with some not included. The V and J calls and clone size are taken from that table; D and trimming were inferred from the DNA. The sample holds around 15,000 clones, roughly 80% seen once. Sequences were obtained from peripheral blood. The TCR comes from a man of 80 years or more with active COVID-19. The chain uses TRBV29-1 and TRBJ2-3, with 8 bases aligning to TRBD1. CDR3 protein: CSVSGTGLNTQYF. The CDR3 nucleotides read TGCAGCGTTTCCGGGACAGGACTGAATACGCAGTATTTT.